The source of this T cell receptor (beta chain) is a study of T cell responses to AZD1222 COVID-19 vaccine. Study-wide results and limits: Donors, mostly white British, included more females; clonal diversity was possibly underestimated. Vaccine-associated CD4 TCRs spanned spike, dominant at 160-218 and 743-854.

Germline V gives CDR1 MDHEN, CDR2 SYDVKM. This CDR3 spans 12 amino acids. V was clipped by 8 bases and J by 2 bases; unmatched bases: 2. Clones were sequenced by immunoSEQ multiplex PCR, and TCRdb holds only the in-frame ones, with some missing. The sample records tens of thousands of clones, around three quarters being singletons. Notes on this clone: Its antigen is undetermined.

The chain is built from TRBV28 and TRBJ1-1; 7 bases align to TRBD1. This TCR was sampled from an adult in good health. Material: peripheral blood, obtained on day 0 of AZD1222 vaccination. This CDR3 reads CASEGANTEAFF. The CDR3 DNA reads TGTGCCAGCGAGGGGGCTAACACTGAAGCTTTCTTT.